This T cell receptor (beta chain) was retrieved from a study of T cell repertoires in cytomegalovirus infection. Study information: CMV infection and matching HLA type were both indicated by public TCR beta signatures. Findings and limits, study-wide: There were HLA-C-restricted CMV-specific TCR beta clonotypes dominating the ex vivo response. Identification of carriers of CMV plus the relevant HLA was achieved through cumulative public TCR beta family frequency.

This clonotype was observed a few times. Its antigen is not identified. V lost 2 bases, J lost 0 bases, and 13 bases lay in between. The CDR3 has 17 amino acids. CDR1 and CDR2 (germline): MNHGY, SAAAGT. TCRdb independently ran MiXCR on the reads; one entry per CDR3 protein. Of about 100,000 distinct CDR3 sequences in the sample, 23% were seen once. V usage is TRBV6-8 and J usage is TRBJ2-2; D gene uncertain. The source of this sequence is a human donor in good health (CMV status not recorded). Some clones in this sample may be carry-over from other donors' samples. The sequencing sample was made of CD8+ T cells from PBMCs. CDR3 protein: CASSYGQATANTGELFF. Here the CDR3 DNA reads TGTGCCAGCAGTTACGGGCAGGCAACCGCGAACACCGGGGAGCTGTTTTTT.